The source of this TCR beta chain is a study of technical replicates of blood from a handful of donors. The germline CDR1 and CDR2 sequences are SNHLY and FYNNEI. The CDR3 is 15 amino acids. Trimming cost V 8 bases and J 5 bases; bases outside gene matches: 8. Clones were read by immunoSEQ multiplex PCR, and TCRdb kept only the in-frame ones, dropping some. The sample gives roughly 79,000 clones, 85% to 95% of which show up once; about 0.37% is in the top ten. The sample taken for sequencing was T cells isolated from PBMCs. The genes are TRBV2 and TRBJ2-2; the match to TRBD2 covers 10 bases. This receptor was taken from a human donor in good health. In nucleotides, the CDR3 is TGTGCCAGCGGCTCTAGCGGGAGAGGAACCGGGGAGCTGTTTTTT. It codes for CASGSSGRGTGELFF.